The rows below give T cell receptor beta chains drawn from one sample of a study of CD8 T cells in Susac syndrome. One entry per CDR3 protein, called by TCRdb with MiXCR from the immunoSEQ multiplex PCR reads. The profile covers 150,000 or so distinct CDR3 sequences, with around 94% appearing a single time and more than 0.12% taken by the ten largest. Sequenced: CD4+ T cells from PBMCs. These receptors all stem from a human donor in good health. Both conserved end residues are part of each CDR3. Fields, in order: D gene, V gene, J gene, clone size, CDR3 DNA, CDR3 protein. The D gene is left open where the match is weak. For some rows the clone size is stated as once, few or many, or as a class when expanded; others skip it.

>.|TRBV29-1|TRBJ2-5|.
TGCAGCGTTGAACGGCAGGGGGAGACCCAGTACTTC
CSVERQGETQYF
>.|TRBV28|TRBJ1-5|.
TGTGCCAGCAGTCCCCGACAAGACAATCAGCCCCAGCATTTT
CASSPRQDNQPQHF
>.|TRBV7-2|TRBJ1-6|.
TGTGCCAGCAGCTCCATCTGGGGCGCCGAAAATTCACCCCTCCACTTT
CASSSIWGAENSPLHF
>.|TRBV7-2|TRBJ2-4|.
TGTGCCAGCAGCTTACCCCACCCCAACATTCAGTACTTC
CASSLPHPNIQYF
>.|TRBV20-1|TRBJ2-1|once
TGCAGTGCTGGGACCTCCTACAATGAGCAGTTCTTC
CSAGTSYNEQFF
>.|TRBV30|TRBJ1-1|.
TGTGCCTGGAGTGTAGAGGGGCTGAACACTGAAGCTTTCTTT
CAWSVEGLNTEAFF
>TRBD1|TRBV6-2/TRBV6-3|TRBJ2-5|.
TGTGCCAGCCGCCGACAGGGTGCGATAGAGACCCAGTACTTC
CASRRQGAIETQYF
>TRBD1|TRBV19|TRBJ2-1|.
TGTGCCAGTAGTACGGACAGGGGGCGGGATGAGCAGTTCTTC
CASSTDRGRDEQFF
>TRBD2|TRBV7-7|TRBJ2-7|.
TGTGCTAGCAGCTTGGGACTAAAGGGGGAGCAGTACTTC
CASSLGLKGEQYF
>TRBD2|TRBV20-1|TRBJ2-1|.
TGCAGTGCTAGTCCGGGACTAGCGGGGGGGCGGCAGTTCTTC
CSASPGLAGGRQFF
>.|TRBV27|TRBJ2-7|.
TGTGCCAGCAGTTTATTGGGGAGACCAGTGTACTTC
CASSLLGRPVYF
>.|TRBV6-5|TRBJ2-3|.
TGTGCCAGCAGTTACTCGGGGACCACGACAGATACGCAGTATTTT
CASSYSGTTTDTQYF
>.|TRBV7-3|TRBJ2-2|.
TGTGCCAGCAGCTCCCTCACCGGGGAGCTGTTTTTT
CASSSLTGELFF
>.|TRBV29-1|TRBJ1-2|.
TGCAGCGTTGATGGTGGGGGGCGGGAGAACTATGGCTACACCTTC
CSVDGGGRENYGYTF
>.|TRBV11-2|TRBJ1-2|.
TGTGCCAGCAGCTTTGAAGGTGTAGGTGGCTACACCTTC
CASSFEGVGGYTF
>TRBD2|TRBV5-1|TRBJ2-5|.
TGCGCCAGCACCCCGACTAGCGGGGGGGAGACCCAGTACTTC
CASTPTSGGETQYF